These 19 T cell receptor beta chains share one sample of origin, sequenced in a study of blood T cell repertoires in COVID-19. Measured with immunoSEQ multiplex PCR; TCRdb has only the in-frame clones, and not every one. The sample shows some 170,000 clones, more than 80% of them seen only once. The sequenced sample consisted of peripheral blood. The receptor source for this set is a woman aged 55-70 years with acute or convalescent COVID-19.

V is TRBV10-1 and J is TRBJ2-3; tentative D call: TRBD1 (5 bases). CDR3 length equals 15 residues. The V and J ends lost 0 bases and 0 bases respectively, with 7 bases between them. Per the germline V gene, CDR1 is WNHNN and CDR2 is SYGVQD (reference sequence). The CDR3 bases are TGCGCCAGCAGTGAGTCGCCAGGGAGCACAGATACGCAGTATTTT. Its translation: CASSESPGSTDTQYF.

V and J are TRBV3-1 (or the pseudogene TRBV3-2) and TRBJ1-6, with 9 bases fitting TRBD1. Germline loops: CDR1 LGHDT, CDR2 YNNKEL (reference sequence). J gave up 5 bases and V 5 bases, and 4 bases lay outside the gene matches. The length of the CDR3 is 15 residues. The CDR3 DNA follows: TGTGCCAGCAGCAGTCGGACAGGGGATAATTCACCCCTCCACTTT. Its translation: CASSSRTGDNSPLHF.

The chain employs TRBV20-1 and TRBJ2-7; TRBD2 matches at 14 bases. Germline trimming cut 3 bases from V and 2 bases from J; bases unmatched to any gene: 3. The CDR3 has 15 amino acids. Germline CDR1 is DFQATT and CDR2 is SNEGSKA (reference sequence). This chain's CDR3 is CSASRLAGGAYEQYV. CDR3 nucleotides: TGCAGTGCTAGTAGACTAGCGGGAGGGGCCTACGAGCAGTACGTC.

This clone was recorded a few times. The chain combines TRBV28 with TRBJ2-1, with D possibly being TRBD1 (5 bases). CDR1 and CDR2 (germline): MDHEN, SYDVKM. The CDR3 is 16 amino acids. V was cut by 5 bases and J by 1 base, with 15 bases left in between. The chain's CDR3 is CASSPTSRTSYNEQFF. In DNA, the CDR3 is TGTGCCAGCAGTCCCACCTCCCGGACATCCTACAATGAGCAGTTCTTC.

The V and J genes are TRBV10-3 and TRBJ2-1; 7 bases agree with TRBD1. The length of the CDR3 is 15 residues. The V gene end was trimmed by 3 bases and the J gene end by 4 bases; junction bases not matched to a gene: 6. Germline CDR1 is ENHRY and CDR2 is SYGVKD. The CDR3 spells CAISDSGTVYNEQFF. The CDR3 bases are TGTGCCATCAGTGACTCCGGGACAGTTTACAATGAGCAGTTCTTC.

The chain employs TRBV19 and TRBJ2-5, with TRBD2 as a possible D gene (7 bases). V lost 7 bases and J 4 bases, leaving 19 bases between the germline ends. Germline V gene lookup returns CDR1 LNHDA and CDR2 SQIVND (reference sequence). This CDR3 is 15 amino acids long. The CDR3 sequence is CASTPSTGRGETQYF. The CDR3 DNA follows: TGTGCCAGTACTCCTAGCACAGGGAGGGGAGAGACCCAGTACTTC.

This clone was seen a handful of times. The gene calls are TRBV19 and TRBJ1-2; D may be TRBD1 (6 bases). Per germline, CDR1 LNHDA and CDR2 SQIVND (reference sequence). Trimming shortened V by 0 bases and J by 8 bases, and 10 bases separated the two germline ends. This CDR3 is 13 amino acids long. CDR3 residues: CASSIDRGKGYTF. The DNA for the CDR3 is TGTGCCAGTAGTATAGACAGGGGAAAAGGCTACACCTTC.

In this sample, this clone turned up once. V gene TRBV11-1 combines with J gene TRBJ2-2, with D uncertain. The V end was cut by 1 base, the J end by 7 bases, with 10 bases between. Per the germline V gene, CDR1 is SGHAT and CDR2 is FQDESV (reference sequence). This CDR3 has 14 amino acids. The CDR3 loop reads CASSLDRWSGELFF. The CDR3 coding sequence is TGTGCCAGCAGCTTAGACCGTTGGAGCGGGGAGCTGTTTTTT.

This rearrangement joins TRBV5-1 to TRBJ2-1, with 11 bases aligning to TRBD2. Unmatched junction bases numbered 5, after V lost 0 bases and J lost 6 bases. CDR1 SGHRS and CDR2 YFSETQ come from the germline V gene. The CDR3 extends over 16 amino acids. This CDR3 reads CASSLAVLAGVNEQFF. The DNA for the CDR3 is TGCGCCAGCAGCTTGGCAGTACTAGCGGGAGTCAATGAGCAGTTCTTC.

The rearrangement joins TRBV10-3 to TRBJ1-2; D is possibly TRBD1 (6 bases). The CDR3 has 14 residues. Germline V gene data show CDR1 as ENHRY and CDR2 as SYGVKD. Trimming stripped 3 bases from V and 2 bases from J, with 10 bases between. This chain's CDR3 is CAISDGQTNYGYTF. CDR3 bases: TGTGCCATCAGTGATGGACAGACCAACTATGGCTACACCTTC.

The rearrangement uses TRBV10-3 and TRBJ2-7, with 8 positions matching TRBD1. The CDR3 runs 14 residues. The V gene's germline CDR1 is ENHRY and CDR2 SYGVKD. The junction had 3 bases not matched to a gene; V was cut back by 2 bases and J by 3 bases. This CDR3 is CAISEVTGVYEQYF. The CDR3 DNA sequence: TGTGCCATCAGTGAGGTGACAGGGGTCTACGAGCAGTACTTC.

CDR3 protein: CASSEQTFTEAFF. For the CDR3, the DNA is TGCGCCAGCAGTGAACAGACCTTCACTGAAGCTTTCTTT. The gene calls are TRBV10-2 and TRBJ1-1; D remains ambiguous. V lost 3 bases and J lost 4, with 9 bases in between. This CDR3 is built from 13 residues. CDR1 WSHSY and CDR2 SAAADI come from the germline V gene.

This clone turned up a few times. V gene TRBV5-1 combines with J gene TRBJ2-2, with 9 bases lining up with TRBD1. The germline gives CDR1 SGHRS, CDR2 YFSETQ. The CDR3 consists of 15 residues. After removal of 4 bases from V and 4 bases from J, the junction contained 5 bases not matched to a gene. The CDR3, as DNA: TGCGCCAGCAGCCCGACAGGGGGGAGCACCGGGGAGCTGTTTTTT. Its protein product is CASSPTGGSTGELFF.

This chain links TRBV5-1 with TRBJ1-6; the match to TRBD1 covers 9 bases. Losses at the gene ends were 6 bases for V and 7 bases for J; bases not matched to a gene: 5. This CDR3 spans 14 amino acids. Per the germline V gene, CDR1 is SGHRS and CDR2 is YFSETQ. The DNA for the CDR3 is TGCGCCAGCACCAGGGACAGGGAGAATTCACCCCTCCACTTT. This translates into CASTRDRENSPLHF.

This chain uses TRBV11-3 with TRBJ1-3; no definite D call. V gave up 6 bases and J gave up 8 bases, with 11 bases separating them. CDR3 length: 12 amino acids. Germline V lookup: CDR1 SGHNT, CDR2 YENEEA. For the CDR3, the DNA is TGTGCCAGCAGTTCTGAGGGAGACACCATATATTTT. This codes for CASSSEGDTIYF.

The genes are TRBV6-2 or TRBV6-3 and TRBJ1-3; TRBD1 is a possible D gene (5 bases). The V gene's germline CDR1 is MNHEY and CDR2 SVGEGT. The germline V and J ends were trimmed by 3 bases and 0 bases, with 9 bases remaining between them. CDR3 length equals 15 residues. CDR3 in DNA: TGTGCCAGCAGTTATACAGGCTACTCTGGAAACACCATATATTTT. Translation gives CASSYTGYSGNTIYF.

The chain joins TRBV13 to TRBJ2-1, with 7 bases that match TRBD2. The CDR3 runs 14 residues. Germline V gene lookup returns CDR1 PRHDT and CDR2 FYEKMQ (reference sequence). The V gene end was trimmed by 3 bases and the J gene end by 7 bases; junction bases not matched to a gene: 6. The CDR3 nucleotides read TGTGCCAGCAGCTTGGGAGGGGCGGATAATGAGCAGTTCTTC. Protein product: CASSLGGADNEQFF.

The chain carries TRBV19 and TRBJ2-4; tentatively, D is TRBD2 (6 bases). The CDR3 sequence is 15 residues long. Germline-derived CDR1 and CDR2 are LNHDA and SQIVND (reference sequence). Trimming left V 5 bases short and J 4 bases short, with 15 bases between. The CDR3 DNA reads TGTGCCAGTAGTGACTCCGGGACTCTGAAAAACATTCAGTACTTC. Protein product: CASSDSGTLKNIQYF.

The chain employs TRBV5-1 and TRBJ2-7, with TRBD2 as a possible D gene (6 bases). CDR3 length equals 13 residues. Per germline, CDR1 SGHRS and CDR2 YFSETQ. V dropped 3 bases and J dropped 3 bases, with 10 bases sitting between them. DNA of the CDR3: TGCGCCAGCAGCTCCTCCGGGAGCTACGAGCAGTACTTC. It specifies CASSSSGSYEQYF. The entire variable domain, with the rest obtained from reference TRBV5-1 and TRBJ2-7, is as follows: KAGVTQTPRYLIKTRGQQVTLSCSPISGHRSVSWYQQTPGQGLQFLFEYFSETQRNKGNFPGRFSGRQFSNSRSEMNVSTLELGDSALYLCASSSSGSYEQYFGPGTRLTVT.